These T cell receptor beta chains were read from a single sample in a study of blood T cell repertoires in COVID-19. TCRdb's copy holds only in-frame clones and misses some; the assay was immunoSEQ multiplex PCR. The sample includes about 180,000 clones, about 87% of them seen just once. Sequences were obtained from peripheral blood. Receptors originate from a man aged 40-55 years with active or convalescent COVID-19. Each CDR3 is given with its conserved first and last residue. The order of the fields is J gene, D gene, V gene, clone size, CDR3 DNA, CDR3 protein. A D gene is named only where the DNA matches it firmly. Clone size, where shown, is once, few, many, or a class for clones that have expanded.

J gene: TRBJ2-5
D gene: TRBD1
V gene: TRBV5-1
clone size: -
CDR3 DNA: TGCGCCAGCAGCTCCGGACAGGGAAACCAAGAGACCCAGTACTTC
CDR3 protein: CASSSGQGNQETQYF

J gene: TRBJ1-5
D gene: -
V gene: TRBV2
clone size: -
CDR3 DNA: TGTGCCAGCACCCAGGAGGTCAATCAGCCCCAGCATTTT
CDR3 protein: CASTQEVNQPQHF

J gene: TRBJ2-3
D gene: -
V gene: TRBV5-4
clone size: -
CDR3 DNA: TGTGCCAGCAGCTTGGTGGACGGACAAGATACGCAGTATTTT
CDR3 protein: CASSLVDGQDTQYF

J gene: TRBJ1-4
D gene: -
V gene: TRBV11-3
clone size: -
CDR3 DNA: TGTGCCAGCAGCGTAACTTGGACGATAGGGACTGGACTTGGGAAACTGTTTTTT
CDR3 protein: CASSVTWTIGTGLGKLFF

J gene: TRBJ1-5
D gene: -
V gene: TRBV5-6
clone size: once
CDR3 DNA: TGTGCCAGCAGCTTGGGCGGGAGGAACAATCAGCCCCAGCATTTT
CDR3 protein: CASSLGGRNNQPQHF

J gene: TRBJ2-7
D gene: TRBD2
V gene: TRBV10-3
clone size: -
CDR3 DNA: TGTGCCATCAGTGAGTCCCTAGCGGGGTCGCACGAGCAGTACTTC
CDR3 protein: CAISESLAGSHEQYF

J gene: TRBJ2-3
D gene: -
V gene: TRBV7-3
clone size: -
CDR3 DNA: TGTGCCAGCAGCGTGGACAGAGCTAGCACAGATACGCAGTATTTT
CDR3 protein: CASSVDRASTDTQYF

J gene: TRBJ2-7
D gene: TRBD1
V gene: TRBV30
clone size: once
CDR3 DNA: TGTGCCTGGAGCAGGGGGCTCGGAAACGAGCAGTACTTC
CDR3 protein: CAWSRGLGNEQYF

J gene: TRBJ1-1
D gene: -
V gene: TRBV12-3/TRBV12-4
clone size: -
CDR3 DNA: TGTGCCAGCAGTTCTACAGGGAATGAAGCTTTCTTT
CDR3 protein: CASSSTGNEAFF

J gene: TRBJ1-1
D gene: TRBD1
V gene: TRBV19
clone size: -
CDR3 DNA: TGTGCCAGTAGTATGGCTCAGGGGGCTACTGAAGCTTTCTTT
CDR3 protein: CASSMAQGATEAFF

J gene: TRBJ1-6
D gene: -
V gene: TRBV19
clone size: -
CDR3 DNA: TGTGCCAGTAGTATAGGGCACACGAGGCCGAGCTCCTATAATTCACCCCTCCACTTT
CDR3 protein: CASSIGHTRPSSYNSPLHF

J gene: TRBJ1-6
D gene: -
V gene: TRBV30
clone size: -
CDR3 DNA: TGTGCCTGGAGTCAGGAGGCCTATAATTCACCCCTCCACTTT
CDR3 protein: CAWSQEAYNSPLHF

J gene: TRBJ1-6
D gene: -
V gene: TRBV18
clone size: -
CDR3 DNA: TGTGCCAGCTCACCACGGCAGGCTAATTCACCCCTCCACTTT
CDR3 protein: CASSPRQANSPLHF

J gene: TRBJ2-3
D gene: TRBD1
V gene: TRBV19
clone size: once
CDR3 DNA: TGTGCCAGTAGTATCGGACAGGGTGCTGATACGCAGTATTTT
CDR3 protein: CASSIGQGADTQYF

J gene: TRBJ1-3
D gene: TRBD1
V gene: TRBV6-5
clone size: -
CDR3 DNA: TGTGCCAGCCGGTCAGGGGGCGCGGACACCATATATTTT
CDR3 protein: CASRSGGADTIYF

J gene: TRBJ1-2
D gene: TRBD1
V gene: TRBV29-1
clone size: -
CDR3 DNA: TGCAGCGTCGGTACTTTTCGACAGGGCGAGGGGGGAGATGGCTACACCTTC
CDR3 protein: CSVGTFRQGEGGDGYTF

J gene: TRBJ1-2
D gene: -
V gene: TRBV5-4
clone size: -
CDR3 DNA: TGTGCCAGCAGCTATTCCGGGGGCTATGGCTACACCTTC
CDR3 protein: CASSYSGGYGYTF

J gene: TRBJ2-1
D gene: TRBD1
V gene: TRBV10-1
clone size: -
CDR3 DNA: TGCGCCAGCAGCGCCCCGGGACAGGGGATCAATGAGCAGTTCTTC
CDR3 protein: CASSAPGQGINEQFF

J gene: TRBJ2-2
D gene: TRBD2
V gene: TRBV11-1
clone size: -
CDR3 DNA: TGTGCCAGCAGCCCTCGACTAGCGGGGAACACCGGGGAGCTGTTTTTT
CDR3 protein: CASSPRLAGNTGELFF

J gene: TRBJ1-6
D gene: -
V gene: TRBV5-5
clone size: -
CDR3 DNA: TGTGCCAGCAGCTCACTTAATTCACCCCTCCACTTT
CDR3 protein: CASSSLNSPLHF

J gene: TRBJ2-3
D gene: -
V gene: TRBV13
clone size: -
CDR3 DNA: TGTGCCAGCAGCTTAGCGGGTTCTAGCACAGATACGCAGTATTTT
CDR3 protein: CASSLAGSSTDTQYF

J gene: TRBJ1-6
D gene: -
V gene: TRBV7-3
clone size: -
CDR3 DNA: TGTGCCAGCAGCTTAAAGCGGAGGGGAGGTGGTTCACCCCTCCACTTT
CDR3 protein: CASSLKRRGGGSPLHF

J gene: TRBJ1-5
D gene: -
V gene: TRBV6-6
clone size: -
CDR3 DNA: TGTGCCAGCAGCCGGGAGGGCGGCAATCAGCCCCAGCATTTT
CDR3 protein: CASSREGGNQPQHF

J gene: TRBJ2-5
D gene: -
V gene: TRBV7-9
clone size: -
CDR3 DNA: TGTGCCAGCACCAAGGGGGGAGAGACCCAGTACTTC
CDR3 protein: CASTKGGETQYF

J gene: TRBJ2-7
D gene: TRBD1
V gene: TRBV30
clone size: -
CDR3 DNA: TGTGCCTGGAGGGCCGTCGGACAGGCCTCCTACGAGCAGTACTTC
CDR3 protein: CAWRAVGQASYEQYF

J gene: TRBJ2-2
D gene: TRBD1
V gene: TRBV7-3
clone size: -
CDR3 DNA: TGTGCCAGCAGCCGGACAGGGGCGAACACCGGGGAGCTGTTTTTT
CDR3 protein: CASSRTGANTGELFF

J gene: TRBJ1-5
D gene: -
V gene: TRBV6-1
clone size: -
CDR3 DNA: TGTGCCAGCAGTGAAGGGGGGGACAATCAGCCCCAGCATTTT
CDR3 protein: CASSEGGDNQPQHF

J gene: TRBJ1-5
D gene: -
V gene: TRBV18
clone size: -
CDR3 DNA: TGTGCCAGCTCTACAGGGTTTCTGGAGCCCCAGCATTTT
CDR3 protein: CASSTGFLEPQHF

J gene: TRBJ1-1
D gene: -
V gene: TRBV10-3
clone size: -
CDR3 DNA: TGTGCCATCAGTCCGGGACACCTGAACACTGAAGCTTTCTTT
CDR3 protein: CAISPGHLNTEAFF

J gene: TRBJ1-1
D gene: -
V gene: TRBV28
clone size: -
CDR3 DNA: TGTGCCAGCAGTCTCTGGGGGGGGCAAGCTGAAGCTTTCTTT
CDR3 protein: CASSLWGGQAEAFF

J gene: TRBJ2-7
D gene: -
V gene: TRBV24-1
clone size: -
CDR3 DNA: TGTGCCACCAGCGCCGGGTACGAGCAGTACTTC
CDR3 protein: CATSAGYEQYF

J gene: TRBJ1-4
D gene: TRBD1
V gene: TRBV5-1
clone size: -
CDR3 DNA: TGCGCCAGCAAGGGACAGGGGGCGCCGACTAATGAAAAACTGTTTTTT
CDR3 protein: CASKGQGAPTNEKLFF

J gene: TRBJ1-1
D gene: TRBD1
V gene: TRBV2
clone size: -
CDR3 DNA: TGTGCCAGCAGAGGGACAGAGAACACTGAAGCTTTCTTT
CDR3 protein: CASRGTENTEAFF

J gene: TRBJ1-1
D gene: -
V gene: TRBV2
clone size: -
CDR3 DNA: TGTGCCAGCGACAAGAACACTGAAGCTTTCTTT
CDR3 protein: CASDKNTEAFF

J gene: TRBJ2-7
D gene: -
V gene: TRBV28
clone size: -
CDR3 DNA: TGTGCCAGCATCTCCCCCCACGGGACATCATCCTACGAGCAGTACTTC
CDR3 protein: CASISPHGTSSYEQYF

J gene: TRBJ1-2
D gene: -
V gene: TRBV19
clone size: -
CDR3 DNA: TGTGCCAGTAGTTTAACTGACAGCGCTACTAACTATGGCTACACCTTC
CDR3 protein: CASSLTDSATNYGYTF

J gene: TRBJ1-2
D gene: TRBD1
V gene: TRBV2
clone size: -
CDR3 DNA: TGTGCCAGCAGTGAGGTGAACAGGGGGTCCGATGGCTACACCTTC
CDR3 protein: CASSEVNRGSDGYTF

J gene: TRBJ1-2
D gene: TRBD1
V gene: TRBV28
clone size: -
CDR3 DNA: TGTGCCAGCAGTCCCCTGACAGGGCCACGAACTAACTATGGCTACACCTTC
CDR3 protein: CASSPLTGPRTNYGYTF

J gene: TRBJ1-5
D gene: TRBD1
V gene: TRBV27
clone size: once
CDR3 DNA: TGTGCCAGCAGTCCACAATATTCTCCGGGACAGGAGTTACAGCCCCAGCATTTT
CDR3 protein: CASSPQYSPGQELQPQHF

J gene: TRBJ1-2
D gene: -
V gene: TRBV5-4
clone size: -
CDR3 DNA: TGTGCCAGCAGGCGGGCGGGTGCGGGGAGCTATGGCTACACCTTC
CDR3 protein: CASRRAGAGSYGYTF

J gene: TRBJ1-4
D gene: -
V gene: TRBV9
clone size: -
CDR3 DNA: TGTGCCAGCAGCGTAGGAGCGCCGGGTAATGAAAAACTGTTTTTT
CDR3 protein: CASSVGAPGNEKLFF

J gene: TRBJ1-2
D gene: -
V gene: TRBV29-1
clone size: -
CDR3 DNA: TGCAGCGGCGGGGCGGCCCCAGACTATGGCTACACCTTC
CDR3 protein: CSGGAAPDYGYTF

J gene: TRBJ2-3
D gene: -
V gene: TRBV5-1
clone size: -
CDR3 DNA: TGCGCCTCCGGCACAGATACGCAGTATTTT
CDR3 protein: CASGTDTQYF

J gene: TRBJ2-5
D gene: TRBD1
V gene: TRBV28
clone size: -
CDR3 DNA: TGTGCCAGCAGGTCCCGACAGGGATCCCAAGAGACCCAGTACTTC
CDR3 protein: CASRSRQGSQETQYF

J gene: TRBJ1-5
D gene: -
V gene: TRBV4-2
clone size: -
CDR3 DNA: TGTGCCAGCAGCCAAGGGAGTAGCAATCAGCCCCAGCATTTT
CDR3 protein: CASSQGSSNQPQHF

J gene: TRBJ2-1
D gene: TRBD2
V gene: TRBV18
clone size: -
CDR3 DNA: TGTGCCAGCTCGAGAAGCGGGGGGACTTACAATGAGCAGTTCTTC
CDR3 protein: CASSRSGGTYNEQFF

J gene: TRBJ1-6
D gene: TRBD1
V gene: TRBV4-3
clone size: -
CDR3 DNA: TGCGCCAGCAGCCAAGATCTTCTTTTATCCAGGGGGGTTAATTCACCCCTCCACTTT
CDR3 protein: CASSQDLLLSRGVNSPLHF

J gene: TRBJ2-7
D gene: TRBD1
V gene: TRBV5-5
clone size: -
CDR3 DNA: TGTGCCAGCAGCTTGGAGGGTTGGGGACAGCCCTACGAGCAGTACTTC
CDR3 protein: CASSLEGWGQPYEQYF

J gene: TRBJ2-2
D gene: -
V gene: TRBV21-1
clone size: -
CDR3 DNA: TGTGCCAGCAGCTCGCACAGGGAGGGCGGGGAGCTGTTTTTT
CDR3 protein: CASSSHREGGELFF

J gene: TRBJ1-5
D gene: -
V gene: TRBV28
clone size: -
CDR3 DNA: TGTGCCAGCACCCCTGGTTGGCCAGATGATAGCAATCAGCCCCAGCATTTT
CDR3 protein: CASTPGWPDDSNQPQHF

J gene: TRBJ2-4
D gene: -
V gene: TRBV28
clone size: -
CDR3 DNA: TGTGCCAGCAGTTTAGAGGGTTGGGCGGCCAAAAACATTCAGTACTTC
CDR3 protein: CASSLEGWAAKNIQYF

J gene: TRBJ2-7
D gene: TRBD2
V gene: TRBV29-1
clone size: -
CDR3 DNA: TGCAGCGTTGAAGGGACTAGCGGCCTCTCCTACGAGCAGTACTTC
CDR3 protein: CSVEGTSGLSYEQYF

J gene: TRBJ2-7
D gene: -
V gene: TRBV5-8
clone size: -
CDR3 DNA: TGTGCCAGCAGCCCCGGTTTCCAAAGCTCCTACGAGCAGTACTTC
CDR3 protein: CASSPGFQSSYEQYF